This TCR beta chain was identified in a study of OX40 agonist ivuxolimab in advanced cancers. The overall study: A history of anti-PD-1, anti-PD-L1 or anti-CTLA-4 therapy was acceptable, and 30% to 45% had some.

Trimming removed 5 bases at V and 1 base at J, with 20 bases between. The CDR3 consists of 17 residues. CDR1 and CDR2 from the germline V gene are SGHAT and FQNNGV. Sequenced by immunoSEQ multiplex PCR; TCRdb stores in-frame clones only, minus some. This sample has about 120,000 clones, with around 87% found just once. The J gene is TRBJ1-1, the V gene TRBV11-2; tentative D call: TRBD1 (5 bases). Sequenced here: CD4+ or CD8+ T cells sorted from blood, sampled in a trial of the OX40 agonist ivuxolimab. This receptor was taken from an adult with an advanced solid tumor such as melanoma, head and neck, liver or kidney cancer. CDR3: CASSLRALTGANTEAFF. For the CDR3, the DNA is TGTGCCAGCAGCCTTCGGGCCCTAACAGGAGCGAACACTGAAGCTTTCTTT.